This T cell receptor (beta chain) was identified during a study of blood T cells in healthy people across ages. Notes on the study in general: PBMCs that were unsorted prevented a conclusive naive versus antigen-experienced comparison. When one million T cells were used, diversity estimates were thought to be underestimates.

Through a sample-barcoded 5' primer and a J-beta primer mix, a second PCR was run for 7 to 11 cycles. TCRdb re-called the 5' RACE reads through MiXCR, storing one row per CDR3 protein. Among roughly 550,000 distinct CDR3 sequences, around 24% were seen once, and the ten largest hold roughly 9%. About this clonotype: Its target is not known.

The germline V gene has CDR1 SGHTA and CDR2 FQGTGA. Trimming cost V 4 bases and J 5 bases, with 17 bases left between them. The CDR3 spans 15 residues. Those donating, healthy Caucasian individuals from Russia, were aged roughly 6 to 90. These data were also reused for a study on T cells of mothers and their children. That study reports: The shaping of TCR recombination output by thymic selection is similar in related and unrelated pairs.

The sequencing sample was made of blood. The source is a boy aged 5-17 years in good health. This chain connects TRBV7-3 to TRBJ1-1; possibly TRBD1 for D (5 bases). The DNA for the CDR3 is TGTGCCAGCAGCTCCTCCCGGGACTTCGGAACTGAAGCTTTCTTT. It codes for CASSSSRDFGTEAFF.